Listed here are 16 T cell receptor beta chains from one sample, sequenced in a study of beta chain features in type 1 diabetes. Points from the study as a whole: Shortening that was moderate but significant affected the TCRB CDR3s of Type 1 diabetes patients in all four CD4+ subsets.

Of the isolated RNA, all was reverse transcribed, and so the sequenced material was expressed TCRB transcripts. The table came from immunoSEQ multiplex PCR; TCRdb's copy has only in-frame clones and leaves some out. The table has a few hundred thousand clones, about 10% seen once. The antigens for these receptors are not known. Sequenced input: central memory CD4+ T cells from blood. These receptors were taken from a man under 40 with type 1 diabetes.

The V call is TRBV7-3, the J call TRBJ2-6, with 9 bases lining up with TRBD1. This CDR3 is 16 amino acids long. J gave up 4 bases and V 3 bases, and 4 bases lay outside the gene matches. Germline V CDR1 and CDR2: SGHTA, FQGTGA. CDR3 residues: CASSFKQGAGANVLTF. The CDR3 bases are TGTGCCAGCAGCTTCAAACAGGGGGCCGGGGCCAACGTCCTGACTTTC.

This clone was picked up a small number of times. The chain is built from TRBV7-3 and TRBJ2-2; 7 bases agree with TRBD1. Germline loops: CDR1 SGHTA, CDR2 FQGTGA. V trimming: 6 bases; J trimming: 6 bases; junction bases outside the gene matches: 4. The CDR3 sequence is 13 residues long. CDR3: CASSQTGAGELFF. As DNA, the CDR3 is TGTGCCAGCAGTCAAACAGGGGCCGGGGAGCTGTTTTTT.

The CDR3 DNA reads TGTGCCAGCAGTCCCCGACAGGGCCCAAGAACCTACGAGCAGTACTTC. Translated, it gives CASSPRQGPRTYEQYF. The rearrangement links TRBV6-6 to TRBJ2-7; 7 bases are a match to TRBD1. This CDR3 is 16 amino acids long. The germline gives CDR1 MNHNY, CDR2 SVGAGI (reference sequence). Trimming cost V 5 bases and J 2 bases; bases outside gene matches: 12.

V gene TRBV27 combines with J gene TRBJ1-4, with D uncertain. Germline CDR1 MNHEY, CDR2 SMNVEV (reference sequence). V was pared by 0 bases and J by 3 bases, with 8 bases between. The CDR3 extends over 15 amino acids. CDR3 sequence reads: CASSLSDHSNEKLFF. As DNA, the CDR3 is TGTGCCAGCAGTTTATCGGACCACTCTAATGAAAAACTGTTTTTT.

The rearrangement links TRBV28 to TRBJ1-4; tentatively, D is TRBD1 (6 bases). Per the germline V gene, CDR1 is MDHEN and CDR2 is SYDVKM. Trimming left V 5 bases short and J 10 bases short, with 23 bases between. CDR3 length: 16 amino acids. The CDR3 reads CASSTPIDSVGGKLFF. The CDR3 DNA sequence: TGTGCCAGCAGTACCCCTATCGACAGTGTAGGGGGAAAACTGTTTTTT.

This clone was observed many times. J is TRBJ2-3 and V is TRBV19; D perhaps matches TRBD2 (5 bases). The ends were cut back, 5 bases at V and 8 bases at J, with 14 bases in the middle. Per germline, CDR1 LNHDA and CDR2 SQIVND (reference sequence). The CDR3 loop spans 13 amino acids. Here the CDR3 reads CASSPESEGTQYF. In nucleotides, the CDR3 is TGTGCCAGTAGTCCGGAGAGCGAGGGTACGCAGTATTTT.

This clone has at least ten counts. The chain links TRBV7-2 to TRBJ2-1; 8 bases fit TRBD2. The CDR3 is 16 residues long. CDR1 SGHTA and CDR2 FQGNSA come from the germline V gene. Unmatched junction bases numbered 10, after V lost 2 bases and J lost 7 bases. In DNA, the CDR3 is TGTGCCAGCAGCTTATCCGCGGGAGGATCGAAAAATGAGCAGTTCTTC. It specifies CASSLSAGGSKNEQFF.

This chain connects TRBV7-2 to TRBJ2-5; 10 bases line up with TRBD2. Looked up from germline, CDR1 is SGHTA and CDR2 is FQGNSA. V was clipped by 3 bases and J by 11 bases; unmatched bases: 15. The CDR3 runs to 16 residues. The CDR3, as DNA: TGTGCCAGCAGCTTGCGAATAGCGGGGGGCGAGGATGAGCAGTACTTC. This encodes CASSLRIAGGEDEQYF.

The CDR3 loop is CASSPRQGAYEQYF. The CDR3 DNA is TGTGCCAGCAGCCCCAGACAGGGGGCCTACGAGCAGTACTTC. The chain has TRBV11-2 and TRBJ2-7; TRBD1 matches at 9 bases. V shed 5 bases and J 2 bases; nucleotides not matched to a gene: 4. CDR1 and CDR2 from the germline V gene are SGHAT and FQNNGV. The CDR3 runs to 14 residues.

V usage is TRBV27 and J usage is TRBJ2-2; TRBD1 matches 10 bases. The germline CDR1 and CDR2 sequences are MNHEY and SMNVEV (reference sequence). The J segment lost 5 bases and the V segment lost 5 bases, leaving 11 bases of the junction unmatched. CDR3 length equals 17 residues. The CDR3 DNA reads as TGTGCCAGCAGTCCCGGGACAGGGGCCGCGGGGACCGGGGAGCTGTTTTTT. This encodes CASSPGTGAAGTGELFF.

V usage is TRBV4-1 and J usage is TRBJ2-7, with 7 bases matching TRBD2. The junction had 11 bases not matched to a gene; V was cut back by 6 bases and J by 3 bases. The germline V gene encodes CDR1 MGHRA and CDR2 YSYEKL. CDR3 size: 15 residues. The CDR3 is CASRWVGLGIYEQYF. CDR3 DNA: TGCGCCAGCAGATGGGTAGGACTAGGAATCTACGAGCAGTACTTC.

The J gene is TRBJ1-1, the V gene TRBV2; D is unclear. Germline V gene lookup returns CDR1 SNHLY and CDR2 FYNNEI. This CDR3 is built from 12 residues. The ends were cut back, 7 bases at V and 2 bases at J, with 8 bases in the middle. CDR3: CASIGSNTEAFF. As DNA, the CDR3 is TGTGCCAGCATCGGAAGCAACACTGAAGCTTTCTTT.

The V and J genes are TRBV4-1 and TRBJ2-7; 8 bases map to TRBD1. Germline V gives CDR1 MGHRA, CDR2 YSYEKL. This CDR3 is 18 amino acids long. J lost 3 bases, V lost 4 bases, and 17 bases had no gene match. In DNA, the CDR3 is TGCGCCAGCAGCCGCCGAGTAGGGCAGACAGGGGAGAGCTACGAGCAGTACTTC. Encoded protein: CASSRRVGQTGESYEQYF.

This clone was recorded at least ten times. The chain links TRBV29-1 to TRBJ1-4; possibly TRBD1 for D (5 bases). The germline CDR1 and CDR2 sequences are SQVTM and ANQGSEA. CDR3 length equals 13 residues. V lost 0 bases and J lost 8, with 10 bases in between. The CDR3 protein is CSVEEAGNEKLFF. CDR3 in DNA: TGCAGCGTTGAAGAGGCAGGGAACGAAAAACTGTTTTTT.

This clone showed up just a few times. J is TRBJ1-5 and V is TRBV15; unclear D gene. CDR1 and CDR2 (germline): LNHNV, YYDKDF (reference sequence). This CDR3 has 15 amino acids. Trimming pared 5 bases from V and 2 bases from J, leaving 13 bases between. CDR3 bases: TGTGCCACCAGCCGCGCGGTTTCAGGCAATCAGCCCCAGCATTTT. Protein product: CATSRAVSGNQPQHF.

This chain links TRBV5-6 with TRBJ2-4; D is undetermined. Trimming took 1 base from V and 6 from J, leaving 8 bases between them. The germline CDR1 and CDR2 sequences are SGHDT and YYEEEE. The CDR3 consists of 13 residues. The CDR3 loop is CASSLRQTNIQYF. The CDR3, as DNA: TGTGCCAGCAGCTTGAGGCAGACAAACATTCAGTACTTC.